Listed below are T cell receptor beta chains from one sample, sequenced in a study of CD8+ T cells in alopecia areata. TCRdb's copy holds only in-frame clones and misses some; the assay was immunoSEQ multiplex PCR. The sample yields approximately 150,000 clones, about 85% seen once. Sequenced here: CD8+ T cells sorted from blood, sampled at week 4, from a patient treated with tofacitinib. The source of these receptors is a human donor with alopecia areata. Both conserved end residues are part of each CDR3. The order of the fields is CDR3 DNA, CDR3 protein, D gene, clone size, J gene, V gene. The D gene is left open where the match is weak. Not every row has a clone size; where given, it reads once, few, many or a size class.

cdr3_nt: TGTGCCAGCAGGACGACAGGGGCCGGGGATGAGCAGTTCTTC
cdr3_aa: CASRTTGAGDEQFF
d_call: TRBD1
clone_size: -
j_call: TRBJ2-1
v_call: TRBV14

cdr3_nt: TGTGCCAGCAGCTTCTCAGGGGCCGAGCAGTACTTC
cdr3_aa: CASSFSGAEQYF
d_call: -
clone_size: -
j_call: TRBJ2-7
v_call: TRBV7-6

cdr3_nt: TGTGCCAGCAGGCAGGGGACAGTCGCGTCTGGGGCCAACGTCCTGACTTTC
cdr3_aa: CASRQGTVASGANVLTF
d_call: TRBD1
clone_size: -
j_call: TRBJ2-6
v_call: TRBV27

cdr3_nt: TGCGCCAGCAGCCAAGCATCTGGCAGGCCGACCTACGAGCAGTACTTC
cdr3_aa: CASSQASGRPTYEQYF
d_call: -
clone_size: -
j_call: TRBJ2-7
v_call: TRBV4-1

cdr3_nt: TGTGCCAGCAGCGAGGTCGGCGGACTAGGGGAAGACAATGAGCAGTTCTTC
cdr3_aa: CASSEVGGLGEDNEQFF
d_call: TRBD2
clone_size: -
j_call: TRBJ2-1
v_call: TRBV9

cdr3_nt: TGCAGCGTTGAAAACCCGGCTAGCGGGGGGGCCAAAGAGCAGTTCTTC
cdr3_aa: CSVENPASGGAKEQFF
d_call: TRBD2
clone_size: -
j_call: TRBJ2-1
v_call: TRBV29-1

cdr3_nt: TGCGCCAGCAGCTTGCAAAACGGACTAGCAAATTACAATGAGCAGTTCTTC
cdr3_aa: CASSLQNGLANYNEQFF
d_call: TRBD2
clone_size: few
j_call: TRBJ2-1
v_call: TRBV5-1

cdr3_nt: TGTGCCAGCAAGAGAGACAGGGACCCTCTCGAGCAGTACTTC
cdr3_aa: CASKRDRDPLEQYF
d_call: TRBD1
clone_size: once
j_call: TRBJ2-7
v_call: TRBV5-6

cdr3_nt: TGTGCCAGCAGCCAAGATTTTGGGCGGGGTAACACCGGGGAGCTGTTTTTT
cdr3_aa: CASSQDFGRGNTGELFF
d_call: -
clone_size: few
j_call: TRBJ2-2
v_call: TRBV4-2

cdr3_nt: TGTGCCAGCAGTTACTCCTCCTCAGGCTATGAAGCTTTCTTT
cdr3_aa: CASSYSSSGYEAFF
d_call: -
clone_size: -
j_call: TRBJ1-1
v_call: TRBV27

cdr3_nt: TGTGCCAGCAGCTTGGCCCCGGGACAGGGGTCGACCCGCTACACCTTC
cdr3_aa: CASSLAPGQGSTRYTF
d_call: TRBD1
clone_size: -
j_call: TRBJ1-2
v_call: TRBV5-4

cdr3_nt: TGCAGCGTTGAGGGGCAGGGAGCCAACAATGAGCAGTTCTTC
cdr3_aa: CSVEGQGANNEQFF
d_call: -
clone_size: -
j_call: TRBJ2-1
v_call: TRBV29-1

cdr3_nt: TGTGCCTGGAGCGCGACAGCGTCCGCGAACACCGGGGAGCTGTTTTTT
cdr3_aa: CAWSATASANTGELFF
d_call: -
clone_size: -
j_call: TRBJ2-2
v_call: TRBV30

cdr3_nt: TGTGCCACCAGCAGAGGGTACGAGCAGTACTTC
cdr3_aa: CATSRGYEQYF
d_call: -
clone_size: -
j_call: TRBJ2-7
v_call: TRBV15

cdr3_nt: TGTGCCAGCAGCTTAGGAGGAGGGTCGAACACTGAAGCTTTCTTT
cdr3_aa: CASSLGGGSNTEAFF
d_call: -
clone_size: -
j_call: TRBJ1-1
v_call: TRBV7-9

cdr3_nt: TGTGCCAGCAGCCAAGGCGAAGTCCAGGTAGTCAAAACTGAAGCTTTCTTT
cdr3_aa: CASSQGEVQVVKTEAFF
d_call: -
clone_size: -
j_call: TRBJ1-1
v_call: TRBV4-2

cdr3_nt: TGTGCCAGCAAGGTGTGGAACACCTACGAGCAGTACTTC
cdr3_aa: CASKVWNTYEQYF
d_call: -
clone_size: -
j_call: TRBJ2-7
v_call: TRBV5-4

cdr3_nt: TGTGCCAGTAGTATAGCCCAGTCCTACGAGCAGTACTTC
cdr3_aa: CASSIAQSYEQYF
d_call: -
clone_size: -
j_call: TRBJ2-7
v_call: TRBV19

cdr3_nt: TGTGCCAGCAGCCCGGGGGTAACTAATGAAAAACTGTTTTTT
cdr3_aa: CASSPGVTNEKLFF
d_call: -
clone_size: -
j_call: TRBJ1-4
v_call: TRBV5-6

cdr3_nt: TGCGCCAGCAGCCGTTCGGGGGGGAGCACAGATACGCAGTATTTT
cdr3_aa: CASSRSGGSTDTQYF
d_call: TRBD2
clone_size: -
j_call: TRBJ2-3
v_call: TRBV4-1

cdr3_nt: TGCGCCAGCAGCTTGGACAGCATCAGCGAGCAGTACTTC
cdr3_aa: CASSLDSISEQYF
d_call: -
clone_size: -
j_call: TRBJ2-7
v_call: TRBV5-1

cdr3_nt: TGTGCCAGCAGTTTAACCCTGGACAGGGCGACCGGGGAGCTGTTTTTT
cdr3_aa: CASSLTLDRATGELFF
d_call: TRBD1
clone_size: -
j_call: TRBJ2-2
v_call: TRBV27

cdr3_nt: TGCGCCAGCAGCTTGGCCGTGATCCCCGAGCAGTTCTTC
cdr3_aa: CASSLAVIPEQFF
d_call: -
clone_size: -
j_call: TRBJ2-1
v_call: TRBV5-1

cdr3_nt: TGTGCCAGTAGTCCAGGGGTAGGGACTGAAGCTTTCTTT
cdr3_aa: CASSPGVGTEAFF
d_call: -
clone_size: -
j_call: TRBJ1-1
v_call: TRBV19

cdr3_nt: TGCAGCGTAACACGGGACTACGAGCAGTACTTC
cdr3_aa: CSVTRDYEQYF
d_call: -
clone_size: -
j_call: TRBJ2-7
v_call: TRBV29-1

cdr3_nt: TGTGCCAGCAGCTTAGCCAGGTCCTGCGAGCAGTACTTC
cdr3_aa: CASSLARSCEQYF
d_call: -
clone_size: -
j_call: TRBJ2-7
v_call: TRBV7-9

cdr3_nt: TGTGCCAGCAGCTTAACTAGCGGGATGCGGGAGCTGTTTTTT
cdr3_aa: CASSLTSGMRELFF
d_call: TRBD2
clone_size: -
j_call: TRBJ2-2
v_call: TRBV11-1

cdr3_nt: TGCAGCGCTAGGGGGTCATCGACCGGGGAGCTGTTTTTT
cdr3_aa: CSARGSSTGELFF
d_call: -
clone_size: -
j_call: TRBJ2-2
v_call: TRBV29-1

cdr3_nt: TGTGCCAGCAGCTTAGCGGTGGGCAGCTACGAGCAGTACTTC
cdr3_aa: CASSLAVGSYEQYF
d_call: -
clone_size: -
j_call: TRBJ2-7
v_call: TRBV7-9

cdr3_nt: TGTGCCTGGAGTGTACACAGGTCCTACGAGCAGTACTTC
cdr3_aa: CAWSVHRSYEQYF
d_call: -
clone_size: -
j_call: TRBJ2-7
v_call: TRBV30

cdr3_nt: TGCGCCAGCAGCCCCCCACAAGCGACAGATACGCAGTATTTT
cdr3_aa: CASSPPQATDTQYF
d_call: -
clone_size: -
j_call: TRBJ2-3
v_call: TRBV4-1

cdr3_nt: TGTGCCAGCAGCCGTGGACAGGGCAACCGCTATGGCTACACCTTC
cdr3_aa: CASSRGQGNRYGYTF
d_call: TRBD1
clone_size: few
j_call: TRBJ1-2
v_call: TRBV7-3

cdr3_nt: TGTGCCAGCAGCTCAAAGAGACTAGCGGCCTACAATGAGCAGTTCTTC
cdr3_aa: CASSSKRLAAYNEQFF
d_call: TRBD2
clone_size: once
j_call: TRBJ2-1
v_call: TRBV7-9

cdr3_nt: TGTGCCACCAGCCTCGACAGGTATGAGCAGTTCTTC
cdr3_aa: CATSLDRYEQFF
d_call: -
clone_size: once
j_call: TRBJ2-1
v_call: TRBV15

cdr3_nt: TGTGCCACCTCGGGGGGAGCGGGCTACGAGCAGTACTTC
cdr3_aa: CATSGGAGYEQYF
d_call: TRBD2
clone_size: once
j_call: TRBJ2-7
v_call: TRBV27

cdr3_nt: TGTGCCAGCAGCTCAAAACACAGGGGGCTCAATGAGCAGTTCTTC
cdr3_aa: CASSSKHRGLNEQFF
d_call: TRBD1
clone_size: -
j_call: TRBJ2-1
v_call: TRBV7-2

cdr3_nt: TGTGCCAGCACTACCCGCCAGACAGCCCCCACAGATACGCAGTATTTT
cdr3_aa: CASTTRQTAPTDTQYF
d_call: -
clone_size: -
j_call: TRBJ2-3
v_call: TRBV21-1

cdr3_nt: TGTGCCAGCAGTTGGACAGGGGGCAATCAGCCCCAGCATTTT
cdr3_aa: CASSWTGGNQPQHF
d_call: TRBD1
clone_size: -
j_call: TRBJ1-5
v_call: TRBV27

cdr3_nt: TGCAGCGTTGGAAGGACTAGCGGGAGGGCCACAGATACGCAGTATTTT
cdr3_aa: CSVGRTSGRATDTQYF
d_call: TRBD2
clone_size: -
j_call: TRBJ2-3
v_call: TRBV29-1

cdr3_nt: TGTGCCAGTAGTATAGCGGGAGGGCCCTACAATGAGCAGTTCTTC
cdr3_aa: CASSIAGGPYNEQFF
d_call: TRBD2
clone_size: -
j_call: TRBJ2-1
v_call: TRBV19

cdr3_nt: TGCAGCGTTGAAGATCAGGTGAAAGGTCCCGTCCCCTATGGCTACACCTTC
cdr3_aa: CSVEDQVKGPVPYGYTF
d_call: -
clone_size: -
j_call: TRBJ1-2
v_call: TRBV29-1